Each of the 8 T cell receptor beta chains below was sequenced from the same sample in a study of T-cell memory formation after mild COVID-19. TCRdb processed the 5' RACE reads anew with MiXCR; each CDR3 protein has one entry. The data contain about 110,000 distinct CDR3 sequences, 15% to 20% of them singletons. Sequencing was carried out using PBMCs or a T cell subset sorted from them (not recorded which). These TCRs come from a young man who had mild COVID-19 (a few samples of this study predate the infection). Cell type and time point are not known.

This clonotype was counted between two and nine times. CDR3 region: CSARTPGTAGYNEQFF. The DNA for the CDR3 is TGCAGTGCTAGAACACCCGGGACAGCGGGATACAATGAGCAGTTCTTC. V gene TRBV20-1 combines with J gene TRBJ2-1, with D possibly being TRBD1 or TRBD2 (7 bases each). This CDR3 is 16 amino acids long. Germline V gives CDR1 DFQATT, CDR2 SNEGSKA (reference sequence). With 2 bases removed from V and 4 bases from J, the gap between germline ends came to 18 bases.

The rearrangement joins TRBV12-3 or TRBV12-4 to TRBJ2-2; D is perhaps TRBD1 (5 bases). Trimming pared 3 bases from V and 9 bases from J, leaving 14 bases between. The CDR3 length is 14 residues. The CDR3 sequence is CASSFNTGIRELFF. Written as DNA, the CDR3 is TGTGCCAGCAGTTTTAATACAGGTATCCGGGAGCTGTTTTTT.

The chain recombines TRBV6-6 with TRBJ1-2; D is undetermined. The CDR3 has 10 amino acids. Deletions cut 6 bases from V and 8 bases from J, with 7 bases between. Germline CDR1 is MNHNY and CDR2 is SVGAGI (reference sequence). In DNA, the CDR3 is TGTGCCAGCAGCCTCGCGGGCTACACCTTC. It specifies CASSLAGYTF.

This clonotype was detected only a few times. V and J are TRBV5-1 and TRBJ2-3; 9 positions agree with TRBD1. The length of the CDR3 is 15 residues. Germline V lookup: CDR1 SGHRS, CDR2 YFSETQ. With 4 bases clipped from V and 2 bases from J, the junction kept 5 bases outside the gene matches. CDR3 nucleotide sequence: TGCGCCAGCAGCCCCGGACAGGGGATCACAGATACGCAGTATTTT. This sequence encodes CASSPGQGITDTQYF.

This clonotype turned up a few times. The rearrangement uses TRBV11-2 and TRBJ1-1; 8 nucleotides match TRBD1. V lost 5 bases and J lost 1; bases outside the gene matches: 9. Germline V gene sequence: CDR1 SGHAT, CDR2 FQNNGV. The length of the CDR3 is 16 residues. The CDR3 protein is CASSRTGTGGNTEAFF. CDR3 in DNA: TGTGCCAGCAGCCGTACCGGGACAGGAGGGAACACTGAAGCTTTCTTT.

The CDR3 protein is CASSTGTAGSNQPQHF. In DNA, the CDR3 is TGCGCCAGCAGCACGGGGACCGCGGGCAGCAATCAGCCCCAGCATTTT. The V call is TRBV5-1, the J call TRBJ1-5, with TRBD1 as a possible D gene (5 bases). Germline assignment: CDR1 SGHRS and CDR2 YFSETQ. The CDR3 sequence is 16 residues long. Trimming removed 4 bases at V and 1 base at J, with 15 bases between.

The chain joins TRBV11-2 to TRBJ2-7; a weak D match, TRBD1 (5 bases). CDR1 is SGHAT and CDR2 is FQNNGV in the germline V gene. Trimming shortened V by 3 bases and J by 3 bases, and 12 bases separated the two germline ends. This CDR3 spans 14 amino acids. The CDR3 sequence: CASSFQGLYYEQYF. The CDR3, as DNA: TGTGCCAGCAGCTTCCAGGGCCTCTACTACGAGCAGTACTTC.

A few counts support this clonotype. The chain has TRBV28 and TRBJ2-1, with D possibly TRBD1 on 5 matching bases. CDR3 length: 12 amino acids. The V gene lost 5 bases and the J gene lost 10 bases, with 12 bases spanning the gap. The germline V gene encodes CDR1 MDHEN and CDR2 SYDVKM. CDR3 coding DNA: TGTGCCAGCAGTATGACAGCTTTGGAGCAGTTCTTC. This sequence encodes CASSMTALEQFF.